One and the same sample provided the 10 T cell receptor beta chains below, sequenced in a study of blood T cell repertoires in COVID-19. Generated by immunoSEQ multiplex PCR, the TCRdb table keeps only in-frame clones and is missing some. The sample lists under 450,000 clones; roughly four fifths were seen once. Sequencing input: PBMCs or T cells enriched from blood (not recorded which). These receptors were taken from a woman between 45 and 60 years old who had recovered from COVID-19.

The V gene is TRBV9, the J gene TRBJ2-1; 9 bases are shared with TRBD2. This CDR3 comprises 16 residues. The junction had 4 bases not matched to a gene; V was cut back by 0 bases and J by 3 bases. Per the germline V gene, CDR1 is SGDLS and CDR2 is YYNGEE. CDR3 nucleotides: TGTGCCAGCAGCGTAGGGGGCGGGAGGGGCTACAATGAGCAGTTCTTC. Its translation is CASSVGGGRGYNEQFF. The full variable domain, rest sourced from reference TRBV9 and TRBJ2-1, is DSGVTQTPKHLITATGQRVTLRCSPRSGDLSVYWYQQSLDQGLQFLIQYYNGEERAKGNILERFSAQQFPDLHSELNLSSLELGDSALYFCASSVGGGRGYNEQFFGPGTRLTVL.

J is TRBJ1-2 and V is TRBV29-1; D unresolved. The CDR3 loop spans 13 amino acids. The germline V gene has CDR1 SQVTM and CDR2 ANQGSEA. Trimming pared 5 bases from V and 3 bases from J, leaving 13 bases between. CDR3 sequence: CSVLIARYYGYTF. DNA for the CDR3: TGCAGCGTTCTCATTGCTCGGTACTATGGCTACACCTTC.

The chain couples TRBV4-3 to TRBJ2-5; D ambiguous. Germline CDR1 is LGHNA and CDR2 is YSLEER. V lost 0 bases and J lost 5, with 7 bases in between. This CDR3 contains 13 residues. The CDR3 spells CASSQELSETQYF. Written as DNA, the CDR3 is TGCGCCAGCAGCCAAGAACTTTCGGAGACCCAGTACTTC.

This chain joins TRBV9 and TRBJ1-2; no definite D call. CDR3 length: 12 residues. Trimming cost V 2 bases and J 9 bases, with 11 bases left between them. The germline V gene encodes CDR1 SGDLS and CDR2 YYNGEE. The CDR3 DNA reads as TGTGCCAGCAGCGTGAACGACTGGAGCTACACCTTC. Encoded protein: CASSVNDWSYTF.

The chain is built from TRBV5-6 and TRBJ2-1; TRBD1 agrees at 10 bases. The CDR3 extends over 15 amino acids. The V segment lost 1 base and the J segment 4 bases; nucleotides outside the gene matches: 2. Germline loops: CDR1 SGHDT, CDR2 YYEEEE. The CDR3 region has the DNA TGTGCCAGCAGCTTGTCGGGACAGGGGTACAATGAGCAGTTCTTC. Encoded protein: CASSLSGQGYNEQFF.

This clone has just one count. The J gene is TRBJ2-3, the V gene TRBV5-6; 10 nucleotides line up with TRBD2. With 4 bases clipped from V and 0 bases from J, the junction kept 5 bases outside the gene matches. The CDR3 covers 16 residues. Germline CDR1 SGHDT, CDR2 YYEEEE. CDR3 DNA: TGTGCCAGCAGCATCAGCGGGGGGGTAAGCACAGATACGCAGTATTTT. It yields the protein CASSISGGVSTDTQYF.

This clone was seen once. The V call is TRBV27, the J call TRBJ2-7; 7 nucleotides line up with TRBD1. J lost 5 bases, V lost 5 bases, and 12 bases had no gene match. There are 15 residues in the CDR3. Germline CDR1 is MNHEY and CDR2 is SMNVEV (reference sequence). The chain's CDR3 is CASSLSPTGKDEQYF. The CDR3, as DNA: TGTGCCAGCAGTCTCAGTCCGACAGGGAAGGACGAGCAGTACTTC.

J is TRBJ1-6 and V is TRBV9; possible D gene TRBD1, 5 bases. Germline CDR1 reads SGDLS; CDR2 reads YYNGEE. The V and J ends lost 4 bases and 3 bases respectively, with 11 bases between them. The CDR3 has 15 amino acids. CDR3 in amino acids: CASSPRGGYNSPLHF. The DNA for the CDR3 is TGTGCCAGCAGCCCCCGCGGGGGCTATAATTCACCCCTCCACTTT.

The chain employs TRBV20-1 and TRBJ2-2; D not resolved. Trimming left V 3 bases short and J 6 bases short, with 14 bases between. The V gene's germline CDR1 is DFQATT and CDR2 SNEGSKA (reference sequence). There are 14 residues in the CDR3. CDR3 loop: CSASRVGLAGELFF. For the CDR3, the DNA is TGCAGTGCTAGTCGGGTTGGATTGGCCGGGGAGCTGTTTTTT.

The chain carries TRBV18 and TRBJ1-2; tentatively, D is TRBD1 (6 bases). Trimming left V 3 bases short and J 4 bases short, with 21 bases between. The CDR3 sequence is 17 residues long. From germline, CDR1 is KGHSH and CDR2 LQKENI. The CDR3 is CASSPLPGIQGSYGYTF. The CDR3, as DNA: TGTGCCAGCTCACCCCTTCCCGGTATTCAGGGGTCCTATGGCTACACCTTC.